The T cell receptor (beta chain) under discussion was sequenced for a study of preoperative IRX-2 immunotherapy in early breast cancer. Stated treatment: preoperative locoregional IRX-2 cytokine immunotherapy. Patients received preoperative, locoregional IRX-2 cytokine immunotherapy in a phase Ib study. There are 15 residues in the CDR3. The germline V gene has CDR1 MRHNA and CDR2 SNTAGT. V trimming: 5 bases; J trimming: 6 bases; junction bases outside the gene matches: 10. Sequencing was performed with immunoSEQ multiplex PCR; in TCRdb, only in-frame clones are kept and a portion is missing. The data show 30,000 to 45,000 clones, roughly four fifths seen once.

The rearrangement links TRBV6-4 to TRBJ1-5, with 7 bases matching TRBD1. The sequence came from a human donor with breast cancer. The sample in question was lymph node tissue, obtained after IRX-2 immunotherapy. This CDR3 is CASSRTGPWGQPQHF. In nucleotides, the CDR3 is TGTGCCAGCAGTAGGACAGGTCCTTGGGGTCAGCCCCAGCATTTT.